These 20 T cell receptor beta chains share one sample of origin, sequenced in a study of a mutant IDH1 vaccine in newly diagnosed glioma. Time point of the sample: week 35, safety follow-up. Every single dose of the vaccine, 300 ug of mutant IDH1 20-mer peptide, came with topical imiquimod. Assay: immunoSEQ multiplex PCR; the TCRdb copy retains only in-frame clones and omits some. The sample consists of tens of thousands of clones, about 88% of them appearing once. These TCRs are of unknown antigen specificity. Sequenced here: PBMCs, sampled from a glioma patient whose treatment included an IDH1 peptide vaccine. These receptors all come from a man in his thirties or forties with glioma.

This clone was detected once. The chain has TRBV7-6 and TRBJ1-4; no reliable D call. This CDR3 region has 14 residues. The germline V and J ends were trimmed by 1 base and 3 bases, with 6 bases remaining between them. The germline gives CDR1 SGHVS, CDR2 FNYEAQ. For the CDR3, the DNA is TGTGCCAGCAGCTTAGGGATCGCTAATGAAAAACTGTTTTTT. Translating gives CASSLGIANEKLFF.

This rearrangement joins TRBV7-3 to TRBJ2-1, with a weak D call TRBD1 (5 bases). The CDR3 is 15 residues long. Germline CDR1 is SGHTA and CDR2 is FQGTGA. Trimming removed 5 bases at V and 1 base at J, with 12 bases between. This CDR3 reads CASSPTGLSYNEQFF. CDR3 coding DNA: TGTGCCAGCAGCCCTACAGGTTTATCCTACAATGAGCAGTTCTTC.

This chain joins TRBV18 and TRBJ2-7; D gene ambiguous. V was trimmed by 1 base and J by 2 bases, leaving 6 bases between them. CDR1 and CDR2 from the germline V gene are KGHSH and LQKENI. This CDR3 has 13 residues. For the CDR3, the DNA is TGTGCCAGCTCACCACAGGGCCCCTACGAGCAGTACTTC. Translated: CASSPQGPYEQYF.

The chain couples TRBV5-6 to TRBJ2-7; maybe TRBD1 (6 bases). Germline CDR1 SGHDT, CDR2 YYEEEE. The germline V and J ends were trimmed by 2 bases and 11 bases, with 17 bases remaining between them. The CDR3 length is 13 residues. CDR3 nucleotide sequence: TGTGCCAGCAGCTTTTGGGGTGGGGGCGTTGAGTACTTC. It is translated as CASSFWGGGVEYF.

The rearrangement joins TRBV2 to TRBJ1-5; TRBD1 matches 7 bases. V trimming: 5 bases; J trimming: 3 bases; junction bases outside the gene matches: 16. The CDR3 has 18 amino acids. Germline V gives CDR1 SNHLY, CDR2 FYNNEI. CDR3 amino acids: CASSPTRQGVIDNQPQHF. The CDR3 DNA reads TGTGCCAGCAGTCCGACCCGACAGGGTGTAATCGACAATCAGCCCCAGCATTTT.

This clone was observed a few times. V gene TRBV9 combines with J gene TRBJ1-1; D ambiguous. Germline V lookup: CDR1 SGDLS, CDR2 YYNGEE. The CDR3 covers 13 residues. The germline V and J ends were trimmed by 4 bases and 3 bases, with 10 bases remaining between them. The CDR3 here is CASSPEGYTEAFF. The CDR3 coding sequence is TGTGCCAGCAGCCCCGAGGGCTACACTGAAGCTTTCTTT.

This chain joins TRBV6-1 and TRBJ2-3, with unresolved D. V was shortened by 4 bases and J by 7 bases, with 9 bases between the two germline ends. The germline V gene has CDR1 MNHNS and CDR2 SASEGT. The CDR3 has 12 amino acids. The CDR3 region has the DNA TGTGCCAGCAGTGTGGAGTCGTATACGCAGTATTTT. This translates into CASSVESYTQYF.

V usage is TRBV5-5 and J usage is TRBJ1-5, with D perhaps TRBD1 (6 bases). Germline assignment: CDR1 SGHKS and CDR2 YYEKEE (reference sequence). The CDR3 totals 17 residues. Trimming removed 0 bases at V and 2 bases at J, with 15 bases between. CDR3 sequence (DNA): TGTGCCAGCAGCTTGGACGGCAGGGGTTATGGCAATCAGCCCCAGCATTTT. Translated: CASSLDGRGYGNQPQHF.

The chain joins TRBV7-9 to TRBJ2-7; D gene unclear. The CDR3 loop spans 13 amino acids. CDR1 and CDR2 (germline): SEHNR, FQNEAQ (reference sequence). Trimming took 0 bases from V and 2 from J, leaving 5 bases between them. The CDR3 reads CASSLASAYEQYF. The CDR3 DNA reads TGTGCCAGCAGCTTAGCAAGCGCCTACGAGCAGTACTTC.

A few counts support this clone. The genes are TRBV12-5 and TRBJ1-1; D gene ambiguous. Germline lookup yields CDR1 LGHNT and CDR2 FRNRAP. This CDR3 contains 13 residues. V was pared by 7 bases and J by 1 base, with 10 bases between. The CDR3 reads CASALRANTEAFF. The CDR3, as DNA: TGTGCTAGTGCCCTCCGGGCGAACACTGAAGCTTTCTTT.

The rearrangement joins TRBV7-9 to TRBJ2-3, with TRBD2 as a possible D gene (6 bases). The CDR3 covers 14 residues. Trimming removed 5 bases from V and 2 bases from J, with 11 bases in between. Germline V gene lookup returns CDR1 SEHNR and CDR2 FQNEAQ (reference sequence). CDR3 residues: CASSEPGDTDTQYF. The DNA for the CDR3 is TGTGCCAGCAGCGAGCCGGGGGACACAGATACGCAGTATTTT.

The rearrangement links TRBV15 to TRBJ2-7; TRBD2 matches at 13 bases. The CDR3 totals 16 residues. From germline, CDR1 is LNHNV and CDR2 YYDKDF (reference sequence). Trimming cost V 2 bases and J 5 bases; bases outside gene matches: 6. CDR3 sequence reads: CATSRTSGGARDEQYF. In nucleotides, the CDR3 is TGTGCCACCAGCAGAACTAGCGGGGGGGCCAGGGACGAGCAGTACTTC.

This chain uses TRBV5-8 with TRBJ1-4, with 7 bases fitting TRBD1. Per the germline V gene, CDR1 is SGHTS and CDR2 is YDEGEE. This CDR3 has 12 residues. V lost 0 bases to trimming and J lost 13 bases; unmatched junction nucleotides: 3. This CDR3 reads CASSLAAGGLFF. DNA for the CDR3: TGTGCCAGCAGCTTGGCGGCAGGGGGACTGTTTTTT.

V gene TRBV7-9 combines with J gene TRBJ2-5, with D perhaps being TRBD1 or TRBD2 (6 bases each). V was pared by 4 bases and J by 6 bases, with 12 bases between. The CDR3 sequence is 13 residues long. Germline CDR1 SEHNR, CDR2 FQNEAQ (reference sequence). CDR3 in DNA: TGTGCCAGCAGCTCACAGGGAGGAAAGACCCAGTACTTC. It is translated as CASSSQGGKTQYF.

The rearrangement uses TRBV29-1 and TRBJ1-2; no firm D call. In germline, CDR1 is SQVTM, CDR2 ANQGSEA. This CDR3 spans 13 amino acids. V was shortened by 3 bases and J by 4 bases, with 12 bases between the two germline ends. The CDR3 DNA reads as TGCAGCGTTGATGGTACCCCCTTCTATGGCTACACCTTC. It specifies CSVDGTPFYGYTF.

The chain couples TRBV6-1 to TRBJ2-7, with D maybe TRBD1 (6 bases). The CDR3 has 14 residues. V was shortened by 9 bases and J by 0 bases, with 15 bases between the two germline ends. The germline CDR1 and CDR2 sequences are MNHNS and SASEGT. This CDR3 is CASHRDTYSYEQYF. The CDR3 DNA reads TGTGCCAGTCATCGGGACACCTACTCCTACGAGCAGTACTTC.

The rearrangement joins TRBV5-6 to TRBJ1-6; no firm D call. Trimming removed 0 bases from V and 0 bases from J, with 7 bases in between. This CDR3 has 16 residues. Germline assignment: CDR1 SGHDT and CDR2 YYEEEE. CDR3 coding DNA: TGTGCCAGCAGCTTGGAGGGATTCTCCTATAATTCACCCCTCCACTTT. It yields the protein CASSLEGFSYNSPLHF.

The J gene is TRBJ1-4, the V gene TRBV28; the D gene is possibly TRBD1 (6 bases). This CDR3 has 17 residues. Germline-derived CDR1 and CDR2 are MDHEN and SYDVKM. Trimming pared 5 bases from V and 0 bases from J, leaving 16 bases between. As DNA, the CDR3 is TGTGCCAGCAGTAACCTCTACAGGGAGTCAACTAATGAAAAACTGTTTTTT. It codes for CASSNLYRESTNEKLFF.

J is TRBJ2-2 and V is TRBV9; D perhaps matches TRBD1 (7 bases). Trimming removed 3 bases from V and 7 bases from J, with 13 bases in between. Germline V gene sequence: CDR1 SGDLS, CDR2 YYNGEE. This CDR3 contains 14 residues. CDR3 region: CASSASGGYGELFF. The CDR3 nucleotides read TGTGCCAGCAGCGCCTCAGGGGGGTACGGGGAGCTGTTTTTT. Based on the CDR3 plus reference TRBV9 and TRBJ2-2, the full variable domain is DSGVTQTPKHLITATGQRVTLRCSPRSGDLSVYWYQQSLDQGLQFLIQYYNGEERAKGNILERFSAQQFPDLHSELNLSSLELGDSALYFCASSASGGYGELFFGEGSRLTVL.

J is TRBJ1-4 and V is TRBV4-1; D is perhaps TRBD1 (6 bases). This CDR3 spans 16 amino acids. Trimming took 4 bases from V and 2 from J, leaving 14 bases between them. The germline V gene has CDR1 MGHRA and CDR2 YSYEKL. CDR3 sequence reads: CASSPESGATNEKLFF. Here the CDR3 DNA reads TGCGCCAGCAGCCCTGAGTCAGGGGCCACTAATGAAAAACTGTTTTTT.